This T cell receptor beta chain was identified in a study of T cell changes during pregnancy in multiple sclerosis. This CDR3 is built from 15 residues. Trimming removed 9 bases at V and 2 bases at J, with 14 bases between. Germline-derived CDR1 and CDR2 are LNHDA and SQIVND (reference sequence). The assay was immunoSEQ multiplex PCR, and TCRdb's table has in-frame clones only and misses some. The sample includes 45,000 to 60,000 clones, 90% of them seen just once. Sample: CD8+ T cells from peripheral blood mononuclear cells, taken before pregnancy. The sequence was collected from a female donor with multiple sclerosis, enrolled in a pregnancy study. This chain links TRBV19 with TRBJ2-6; D not resolved. Here the CDR3 reads CASRQDIAGANVLTF. CDR3 nucleotide sequence: TGTGCCAGCCGCCAAGACATCGCTGGGGCCAACGTCCTGACTTTC.